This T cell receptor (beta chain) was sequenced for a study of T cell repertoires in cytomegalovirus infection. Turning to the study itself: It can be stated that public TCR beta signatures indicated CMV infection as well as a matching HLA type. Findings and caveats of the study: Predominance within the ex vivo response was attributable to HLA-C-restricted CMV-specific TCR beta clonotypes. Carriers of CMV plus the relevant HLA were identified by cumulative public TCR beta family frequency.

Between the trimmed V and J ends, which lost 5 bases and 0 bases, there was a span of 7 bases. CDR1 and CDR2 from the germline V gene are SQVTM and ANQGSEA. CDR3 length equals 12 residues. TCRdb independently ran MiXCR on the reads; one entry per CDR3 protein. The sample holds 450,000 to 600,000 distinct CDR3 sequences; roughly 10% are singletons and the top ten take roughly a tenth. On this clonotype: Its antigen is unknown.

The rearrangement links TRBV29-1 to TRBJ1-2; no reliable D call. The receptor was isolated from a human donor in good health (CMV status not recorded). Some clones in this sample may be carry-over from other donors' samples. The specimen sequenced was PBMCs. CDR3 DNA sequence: TGCAGCGTTCTCGGAACTAACTATGGCTACACCTTC. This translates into CSVLGTNYGYTF.